The next 6 T cell receptor beta chains were all read from a single sample in a study of CD8+ T cells in alopecia areata. Extraction of RNA preceded its reverse transcription into cDNA, which served as the sequencing template. Produced via immunoSEQ multiplex PCR; TCRdb's table is partial and in-frame only. The table has over 150,000 clones, approximately 55% seen once. Sample treatment: oral pan-JAK inhibitor, 5-10 mg twice daily. The sequences come from CD8+ T cells sorted from blood, collected at week 24, from a patient treated with tofacitinib. The receptors come from a human donor with alopecia areata.

The chain's CDR3 is CSVDPVGPGANVLTF. The CDR3 DNA sequence: TGCAGCGTTGACCCGGTAGGGCCTGGGGCCAACGTCCTGACTTTC. The chain combines TRBV29-1 with TRBJ2-6, with D unclear. Trimming pared 3 bases from V and 2 bases from J, leaving 11 bases between. CDR3 length: 15 residues. Germline CDR1 SQVTM, CDR2 ANQGSEA.

This clone was counted between two and nine times. This chain connects TRBV29-1 to TRBJ1-1, with D perhaps matching TRBD1 (5 bases). V was pared by 4 bases and J by 1 base, with 10 bases between. Looked up from germline, CDR1 is SQVTM and CDR2 is ANQGSEA. This CDR3 contains 13 residues. The CDR3 spells CSVGGEANTEAFF. CDR3 nucleotides: TGCAGCGTTGGAGGGGAGGCGAACACTGAAGCTTTCTTT.

This clone has a single count. The chain's CDR3 is CASSDQHGQGDYGYTF. Written as DNA, the CDR3 is TGTGCCAGCAGTGACCAACACGGACAGGGGGACTATGGCTACACCTTC. V usage is TRBV2 and J usage is TRBJ1-2, with 10 nucleotides matching TRBD1. This CDR3 spans 16 amino acids. The junction had 7 bases not matched to a gene; V was cut back by 3 bases and J by 3 bases. Germline V lookup: CDR1 SNHLY, CDR2 FYNNEI.

This chain uses TRBV4-2 with TRBJ1-1, with a possible D match to TRBD1 (5 bases). The CDR3 is 17 amino acids. Trimming pared 4 bases from V and 1 base from J, leaving 19 bases between. The germline CDR1 and CDR2 sequences are LGHNA and YNFKEQ. CDR3 region: CASSPKELPGTNTEAFF. For the CDR3, the DNA is TGTGCCAGCAGCCCGAAGGAGCTCCCGGGGACGAACACTGAAGCTTTCTTT.

This rearrangement joins TRBV4-1 to TRBJ1-5; no clear D. V lost 11 bases and J lost 4, with 12 bases in between. The CDR3 has 12 residues. Germline lookup yields CDR1 MGHRA and CDR2 YSYEKL. Here the CDR3 DNA reads TGCGCCTCCTCGGGAGGTAATCAGCCCCAGCATTTT. Its protein is CASSGGNQPQHF.

This rearrangement joins TRBV30 to TRBJ1-2; tentative D call: TRBD1 (6 bases). The CDR3 totals 12 residues. V was pared by 4 bases and J by 5 bases, with 11 bases between. The germline V gene has CDR1 GTSNPN and CDR2 SVGIG (reference sequence). The CDR3 nucleotides are TGTGCCTGGACCGGACAGTTTTATGGCTACACCTTC. It specifies CAWTGQFYGYTF.